The 16 T cell receptor beta chains given below trace back to one sample, sequenced in a study of shared clonotypes between healthy human individuals. Only in-frame clones appear in the TCRdb table, and some are missing; sequencing was by immunoSEQ multiplex PCR. The sample lists fewer than 1.4 million clones, 75% to 85% occurring once. Sample: memory CD4+ T cells from PBMCs. This sample's subset: CD45RA-negative fraction. The receptors derive from a man between 18 and 35 years old in good health. Some clones in this sample may be carry-over from other donors' samples.

A word on this clone: The same CDR3 can be traced to other DNA sequences in this sample. This chain links TRBV6-5 with TRBJ2-3; 7 nucleotides align to TRBD1. The CDR3 loop spans 14 amino acids. In germline, CDR1 is MNHEY, CDR2 SVGAGI. The V segment lost 5 bases and the J segment 5 bases; nucleotides outside the gene matches: 7. CDR3 bases: TGTGCCAGCAGTCCGCGACAGGGTAGAGATACGCAGTATTTT. Translated: CASSPRQGRDTQYF.

The V call is TRBV19, the J call TRBJ1-5; TRBD1 might be the D (5 bases). Germline CDR1 is LNHDA and CDR2 is SQIVND (reference sequence). The germline V and J ends were trimmed by 8 bases and 2 bases, with 7 bases remaining between them. This CDR3 is 12 amino acids long. CDR3 in amino acids: CASAGRNQPQHF. CDR3 nucleotides: TGTGCCAGTGCAGGGCGCAATCAGCCCCAGCATTTT. The complete variable domain, with remaining parts taken from reference TRBV19 and TRBJ1-5, reads DGGITQSPKYLFRKEGQNVTLSCEQNLNHDAMYWYRQDPGQGLRLIYYSQIVNDFQKGDIAEGYSVSREKKESFPLTVTSAQKNPTAFYLCASAGRNQPQHFGDGTRLSIL.

This clone was counted a few times. The J gene is TRBJ2-1, the V gene TRBV27; D call uncertain. Germline values: CDR1 MNHEY, CDR2 SMNVEV (reference sequence). CDR3 length: 12 amino acids. V gave up 11 bases and J gave up 3 bases, with 11 bases separating them. The CDR3 region has the DNA TGTGCCGCCCGGACCAGCTACAATGAGCAGTTCTTC. This gives the protein CAARTSYNEQFF.

The rearrangement uses TRBV11-2 and TRBJ2-7; 8 positions match TRBD2. CDR1 SGHAT and CDR2 FQNNGV come from the germline V gene. The CDR3 has 15 amino acids. Losses at the gene ends were 5 bases for V and 2 bases for J; bases not matched to a gene: 8. The CDR3 loop reads CASSLLREGTYEQYF. As DNA, the CDR3 is TGTGCCAGCAGCCTCTTACGGGAGGGAACCTACGAGCAGTACTTC.

This chain connects TRBV2 to TRBJ2-5, with no clear D. Trimming removed 6 bases from V and 2 bases from J, with 13 bases in between. The CDR3 is 14 amino acids. Germline V gene lookup returns CDR1 SNHLY and CDR2 FYNNEI. CDR3 loop: CASSQTGHQETQYF. In DNA, the CDR3 is TGTGCCAGCAGCCAGACCGGGCATCAAGAGACCCAGTACTTC.

This chain links TRBV5-1 with TRBJ2-3, with TRBD1 identical over 10 bases. The germline gives CDR1 SGHRS, CDR2 YFSETQ. Losses at the gene ends were 2 bases for V and 2 bases for J; bases not matched to a gene: 5. The CDR3 is 16 amino acids. The CDR3 protein is CASSLLGTGVTDTQYF. CDR3 nucleotides: TGCGCCAGCAGCTTACTTGGGACAGGGGTCACAGATACGCAGTATTTT.

This clone has more than one count but fewer than ten. The rearrangement links TRBV29-1 to TRBJ2-2; D may be TRBD1 or TRBD2 (5 bases each). Germline CDR1 SQVTM, CDR2 ANQGSEA. The CDR3 has 12 amino acids. V lost 5 bases and J 12 bases, leaving 16 bases between the germline ends. The CDR3 sequence is CSVSTVPGQLFF. The CDR3 coding sequence is TGCAGCGTTTCGACAGTACCGGGGCAGCTGTTTTTT.

The CDR3 loop reads CASKRQAYTDTQYF. CDR3 coding DNA: TGTGCCAGCAAGAGACAGGCGTACACAGATACGCAGTATTTT. The chain has TRBV6-5 and TRBJ2-3; TRBD1 might be the D (6 bases). Trimming took off 7 bases at V and 2 bases at J, with 13 bases between the two ends. The CDR3 covers 14 residues. The germline V gene has CDR1 MNHEY and CDR2 SVGAGI.

The rearrangement links TRBV4-2 to TRBJ2-3, with 10 bases lining up with TRBD2. With V trimmed by 4 bases and J by 4 bases, 5 bases remained unmatched. The germline CDR1 and CDR2 sequences are LGHNA and YNFKEQ. The CDR3 is made up of 15 amino acids. The CDR3 DNA sequence: TGTGCCAGCAGCCCTAAGCGGGAGGGCTCAGATACGCAGTATTTT. It specifies CASSPKREGSDTQYF.

V usage is TRBV15 and J usage is TRBJ2-3; 8 nucleotides align to TRBD2. The CDR3 is 17 residues long. CDR1 is LNHNV and CDR2 is YYDKDF in the germline V gene (reference sequence). J lost 0 bases, V lost 3 bases, and 8 bases had no gene match. CDR3 sequence reads: CATSRLAGSDSTDTQYF. Written as DNA, the CDR3 is TGTGCCACCAGCAGGCTAGCGGGCAGCGATAGCACAGATACGCAGTATTTT.

The rearrangement uses TRBV28 and TRBJ2-1; 10 nucleotides line up with TRBD2. Germline CDR1 is MDHEN and CDR2 is SYDVKM. This CDR3 has 13 amino acids. J lost 7 bases, V lost 11 bases, and 8 bases had no gene match. The CDR3 loop is CAGTSGRGNEQFF. In nucleotides, the CDR3 is TGTGCCGGGACGAGCGGGAGGGGTAATGAGCAGTTCTTC.

The chain employs TRBV7-2 and TRBJ2-7; D perhaps matches TRBD2 (5 bases). The CDR3 runs 13 residues. Trimming stripped 4 bases from V and 7 bases from J, with 14 bases between. Germline V lookup: CDR1 SGHTA, CDR2 FQGNSA. This CDR3 is CASSSWSRGEQYF. CDR3 DNA: TGTGCCAGCAGCTCCTGGTCACGAGGGGAGCAGTACTTC.

A few counts support this clone. This sequence joins TRBV19 and TRBJ2-1; the D gene is possibly TRBD2 (6 bases). This CDR3 spans 16 amino acids. Trimming pared 5 bases from V and 7 bases from J, leaving 21 bases between. Germline V gene lookup returns CDR1 LNHDA and CDR2 SQIVND (reference sequence). The CDR3 DNA follows: TGTGCCAGTAGTCCTTTTGGTCGGGAGAGAGGGAATGAGCAGTTCTTC. Protein sequence: CASSPFGRERGNEQFF.

This clone was seen many times. This sample includes further DNA sequences coding for the same CDR3. V gene TRBV4-3 combines with J gene TRBJ2-5; the match to TRBD2 covers 9 bases. With V trimmed by 1 base and J by 4 bases, 7 bases remained unmatched. Germline V CDR1 and CDR2: LGHNA, YSLEER. This CDR3 has 16 residues. Here the CDR3 DNA reads TGCGCCAGCAGCCAAGGGGTGGCGGGAGGGGGAGAGACCCAGTACTTC. Translating gives CASSQGVAGGGETQYF.

The chain recombines TRBV5-4 with TRBJ1-2; D possibly corresponds to TRBD1 (6 bases). The V gene lost 4 bases and the J gene lost 4 bases, with 11 bases spanning the gap. This CDR3 has 13 amino acids. The germline gives CDR1 SGHNT, CDR2 YYREEE (reference sequence). For the CDR3, the DNA is TGTGCCAGCAGCCTCAGGGGCGGCTATGGCTACACCTTC. The encoded protein is CASSLRGGYGYTF.

The CDR3 DNA follows: TGTGCCAGCTCACCACCGTCCACGGGTGACGGTGAAGCTTTCTTT. Its translation: CASSPPSTGDGEAFF. The gene calls are TRBV18 and TRBJ1-1; D unresolved. The CDR3 spans 15 residues. The ends were cut back, 0 bases at V and 7 bases at J, with 15 bases in the middle. The V gene's germline CDR1 is KGHSH and CDR2 LQKENI.